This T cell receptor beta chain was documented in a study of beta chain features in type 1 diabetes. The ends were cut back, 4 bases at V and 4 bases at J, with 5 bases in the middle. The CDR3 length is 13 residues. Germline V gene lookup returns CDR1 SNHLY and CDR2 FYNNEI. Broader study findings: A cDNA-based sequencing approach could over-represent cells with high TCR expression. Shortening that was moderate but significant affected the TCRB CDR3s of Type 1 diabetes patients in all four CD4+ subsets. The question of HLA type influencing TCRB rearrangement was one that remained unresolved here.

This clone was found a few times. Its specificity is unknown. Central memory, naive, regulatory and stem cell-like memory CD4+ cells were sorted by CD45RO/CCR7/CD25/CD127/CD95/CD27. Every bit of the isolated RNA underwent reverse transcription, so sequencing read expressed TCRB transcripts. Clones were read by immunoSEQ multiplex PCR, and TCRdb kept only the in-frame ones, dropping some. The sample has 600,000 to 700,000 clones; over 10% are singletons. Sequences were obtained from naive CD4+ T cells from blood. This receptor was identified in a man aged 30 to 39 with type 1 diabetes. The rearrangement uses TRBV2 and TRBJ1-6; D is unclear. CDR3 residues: CASSVQYNSPLHF. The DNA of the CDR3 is TGTGCCAGCAGTGTACAGTATAATTCACCCCTCCACTTT. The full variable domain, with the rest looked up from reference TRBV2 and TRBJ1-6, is EPEVTQTPSHQVTQMGQEVILRCVPISNHLYFYWYRQILGQKVEFLVSFYNNEISEKSEIFDDQFSVERPDGSNFTLKIRSTKLEDSAMYFCASSVQYNSPLHFGNGTRLTVT.